The clone carrying this T cell receptor beta chain was observed many times. No antigen is known for it. From germline, CDR1 is MDHEN and CDR2 SYDVKM. The CDR3 consists of 20 residues. The V and J ends lost 4 bases and 2 bases, in that order; junction bases with no gene match: 18. The data are from a study of T cells in Graves' hyperthyroidism and ophthalmopathy. Study-level results: Most expanded thyroid clonotypes above 0.001 also appeared in blood. The model identified upcoming ophthalmopathy a median approximately 6.5 months ahead of onset.

Using RNA transcripts as the source, TCR beta CDR3 regions were amplified. The TCR CDR3 first-round RT-PCR relied on the HTBI primer set. TCRdb itself ran the multiplex PCR reads through MiXCR, one entry per CDR3 protein. Among fewer than 650,000 distinct CDR3 sequences, over 12% were seen once, and the ten largest hold about 4.5%. The V gene is TRBV28, the J gene TRBJ1-3; 9 nucleotides agree with TRBD1. The receptor was isolated from a woman in her 40s with Graves' ophthalmopathy. Sample: blood. CDR3 amino acids: CASSSPDRGFSGTAGNTIYF. The CDR3 region has the DNA TGTGCCAGCAGTTCACCGGACAGGGGCTTTTCTGGAACGGCTGGAAACACCATATATTTT.